This entry lists 3 T cell receptor beta chains sequenced from one sample in a study of blood T cell repertoires in COVID-19. Assay: immunoSEQ multiplex PCR; the TCRdb copy retains only in-frame clones and omits some. This table has around 170,000 clones, less than 90% appearing once. Sequences were obtained from peripheral blood. The receptor source for this set is a man in his 60s with acute or convalescent COVID-19.

The chain recombines TRBV10-1 with TRBJ2-3, with D perhaps TRBD1 (6 bases). CDR1 is WNHNN and CDR2 is SYGVQD in the germline V gene (reference sequence). Trimming shortened V by 6 bases and J by 3 bases, and 10 bases separated the two germline ends. The CDR3 loop spans 13 amino acids. The CDR3: CASSSGQTDTQYF. The DNA of the CDR3 is TGCGCCAGCAGCTCCGGACAGACAGATACGCAGTATTTT.

This chain links TRBV6-5 with TRBJ1-2; 8 positions agree with TRBD1. Germline V CDR1 and CDR2: MNHEY, SVGAGI. The CDR3 loop spans 15 amino acids. V lost 0 bases, J lost 4 bases, and 4 bases stayed unmatched. The CDR3 DNA follows: TGTGCCAGCAGTTACTCCACACAGGGGGGCTATGGCTACACCTTC. It yields the protein CASSYSTQGGYGYTF.

Concerning this clone: The sample holds other DNA sequences that translate to the same CDR3. The chain carries TRBV30 and TRBJ1-1; D is unclear. Germline V gene data show CDR1 as GTSNPN and CDR2 as SVGIG (reference sequence). Trimming stripped 3 bases from V and 1 base from J, with 3 bases between. This CDR3 region has 11 residues. The DNA of the CDR3 is TGTGCCTGGAGCAGGAACACTGAAGCTTTCTTT. It codes for CAWSRNTEAFF.